This TCR beta chain was recovered during a study of T cell changes during pregnancy in multiple sclerosis. Trimming left V 3 bases short and J 7 bases short, with 16 bases between. Germline values: CDR1 SGHNT, CDR2 YYREEE (reference sequence). The CDR3 is 14 residues long. Profiled with immunoSEQ multiplex PCR; TCRdb holds only in-frame clones, not every one. The data show approximately 100,000 clones, around 93% seen once. The receptor was isolated from a female donor with multiple sclerosis, enrolled in a pregnancy study. The chain combines TRBV5-4 with TRBJ1-1, with D possibly matching TRBD1 (5 bases). The input for sequencing was peripheral blood, taken in the first trimester of pregnancy. As DNA, the CDR3 is TGTGCCAGCAGCTCGACGCAGAACAGGATTGAAGCTTTCTTT. Protein product: CASSSTQNRIEAFF.